The clone carrying this T cell receptor (beta chain) was detected only a few times. This clone may be a read error of a much larger clone one base away. The conserved phenylalanine or tryptophan normally closing the CDR3 is absent here, so this likely arose from a read error. Exclusion of patients followed from uncontrolled infection, other autoimmune disease, pregnancy or lactation. Clinicians diagnosed patients from clinical symptoms, serum thyroxine and TRAb, thyroid ultrasound and orbital computed tomography. The CDR3 extends over 13 amino acids. V was clipped by 7 bases and J by 1 base; unmatched bases: 2. The germline gives CDR1 SNHLY, CDR2 FYNNEI. This specimen comes from a study of T cells in Graves' hyperthyroidism and ophthalmopathy. As for the study in general: Initial diagnosis, before any treatment, was when peripheral blood was collected.

Amplification of TCR beta CDR3 regions was performed using RNA transcripts as template. HTBI primers were used for first-round RT-PCR of the TCR CDR3. Using its own MiXCR run on the multiplex PCR reads, TCRdb lists one record per CDR3 protein. The table lists 250,000 to 300,000 distinct CDR3 sequences, around a fifth of them singletons. This chain uses TRBV2 with TRBJ1-1, with 8 nucleotides matching TRBD1. This TCR came from a man in his fifties with Graves' ophthalmopathy. Sequenced: blood. The CDR3: CASTGGANTEAFI. The CDR3 DNA reads as TGTGCCAGCACAGGGGGCGCGAACACTGAAGCTTTCATT.